This entry lists 6 T cell receptor beta chains sequenced from one sample in a study of T cell repertoires in cytomegalovirus infection. TCRdb analysed the reads with MiXCR anew, one entry per CDR3 protein. This sample yields approximately 500,000 distinct CDR3 sequences, of which about 11% are seen a single time; 9.5% to 13% belongs to the top ten. The sample taken for sequencing was PBMCs. Receptors were obtained from a human donor in good health (CMV status not recorded). Some clones in this sample may be carry-over from other donors' samples.

This clonotype was counted a few times. The rearrangement links TRBV12-3 or TRBV12-4 to TRBJ2-1; the D call may be TRBD1 or TRBD2 (5 bases each). The CDR3 sequence is 12 residues long. Trimming took 2 bases from V and 7 from J, leaving 6 bases between them. The chain's CDR3 is CASSLWGNEQFF. The CDR3 nucleotides are TGTGCCAGCAGTTTATGGGGGAATGAGCAGTTCTTC.

This clonotype appeared many times. V is TRBV5-4 and J is TRBJ2-2, with 9 bases fitting TRBD1. The germline V gene encodes CDR1 SGHNT and CDR2 YYREEE (reference sequence). The length of the CDR3 is 16 residues. Losses at the gene ends were 1 base for V and 4 bases for J; bases not matched to a gene: 5. The CDR3 region is CASSLIGTGPTGELFF. CDR3 in DNA: TGTGCCAGCAGCTTGATCGGGACAGGGCCCACCGGGGAGCTGTTTTTT.

The sample holds many counts of this clonotype. The rearrangement joins TRBV15 to TRBJ2-7; no clear D gene. In germline, CDR1 is LNHNV, CDR2 YYDKDF (reference sequence). Trimming shortened V by 3 bases and J by 2 bases, and 8 bases separated the two germline ends. The CDR3 is 13 amino acids. The CDR3 reads CATSSGLAYEQYF. CDR3 sequence (DNA): TGTGCCACCAGCAGTGGGCTAGCCTACGAGCAGTACTTC.

This clonotype has at least ten counts. This chain uses TRBV7-6 with TRBJ2-1; TRBD2 aligns across 7 bases. The V gene's germline CDR1 is SGHVS and CDR2 FNYEAQ. The CDR3 is made up of 17 amino acids. The V segment lost 3 bases and the J segment 7 bases; nucleotides outside the gene matches: 15. The CDR3 reads CASSFLTSSGSWNEQFF. CDR3 coding DNA: TGTGCCAGCAGCTTCCTTACTTCTAGCGGATCCTGGAATGAGCAGTTCTTC.

This clonotype has at least ten counts. CDR3 amino acids: CASSVSQGHYGYTF. The DNA for the CDR3 is TGTGCCAGCAGTGTGAGTCAGGGGCACTATGGCTACACCTTC. The rearrangement links TRBV6-4 to TRBJ1-2; a weak D match, TRBD1 (6 bases). The CDR3 is made up of 14 amino acids. Germline V lookup: CDR1 MRHNA, CDR2 SNTAGT. Trimming left V 4 bases short and J 3 bases short, with 12 bases between.

This clonotype has a count of ten or more. The chain recombines TRBV19 with TRBJ2-7; D possibly corresponds to TRBD1 (6 bases). Trimming shortened V by 3 bases and J by 4 bases, and 16 bases separated the two germline ends. Germline assignment: CDR1 LNHDA and CDR2 SQIVND (reference sequence). The CDR3 spans 15 residues. The CDR3 sequence: CASSILGRGEYEQYF. The CDR3 bases are TGTGCCAGTAGTATCCTGGGCAGGGGCGAATACGAGCAGTACTTC. Full variable domain (outside the CDR3, taken from reference TRBV19 and TRBJ2-7): DGGITQSPKYLFRKEGQNVTLSCEQNLNHDAMYWYRQDPGQGLRLIYYSQIVNDFQKGDIAEGYSVSREKKESFPLTVTSAQKNPTAFYLCASSILGRGEYEQYFGPGTRLTVT.